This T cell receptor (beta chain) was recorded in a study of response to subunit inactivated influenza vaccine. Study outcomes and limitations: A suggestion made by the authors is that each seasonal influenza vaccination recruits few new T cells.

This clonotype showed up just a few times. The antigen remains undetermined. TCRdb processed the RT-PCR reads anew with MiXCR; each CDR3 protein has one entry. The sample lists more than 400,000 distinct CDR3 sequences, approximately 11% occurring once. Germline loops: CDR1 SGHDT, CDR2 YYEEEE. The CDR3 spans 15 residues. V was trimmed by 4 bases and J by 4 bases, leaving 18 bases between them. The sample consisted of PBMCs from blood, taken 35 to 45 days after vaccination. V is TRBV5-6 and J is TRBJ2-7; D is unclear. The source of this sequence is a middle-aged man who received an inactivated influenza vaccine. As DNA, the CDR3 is TGTGCCAGCAGCCCGACTTCCAGAGATCGTTACGAGCAGTACTTC. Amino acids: CASSPTSRDRYEQYF.